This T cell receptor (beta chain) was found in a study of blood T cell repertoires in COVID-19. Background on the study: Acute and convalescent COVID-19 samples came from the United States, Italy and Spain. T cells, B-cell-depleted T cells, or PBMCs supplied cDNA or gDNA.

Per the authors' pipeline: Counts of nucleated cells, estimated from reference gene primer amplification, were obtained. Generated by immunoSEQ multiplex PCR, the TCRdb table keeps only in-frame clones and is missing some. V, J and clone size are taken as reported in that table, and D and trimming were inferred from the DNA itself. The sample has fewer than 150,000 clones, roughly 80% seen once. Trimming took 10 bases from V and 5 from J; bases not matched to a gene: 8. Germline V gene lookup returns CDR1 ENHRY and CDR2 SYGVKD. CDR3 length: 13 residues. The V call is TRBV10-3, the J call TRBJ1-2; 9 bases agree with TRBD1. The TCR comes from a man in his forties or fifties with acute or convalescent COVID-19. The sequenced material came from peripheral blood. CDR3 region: CASGTGNPYGYTF. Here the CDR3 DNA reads TGTGCCAGCGGGACAGGGAACCCTTATGGCTACACCTTC.